These 21 T cell receptor beta chains were all obtained from the same sample, sequenced in a study of T cell repertoires in cytomegalovirus infection. TCRdb re-called the reads with MiXCR, one entry per CDR3 protein. In the table there are hundreds of thousands of distinct CDR3 sequences, 35% of which are singletons. Sequences were obtained from PBMCs. These receptors were taken from a human donor in good health (CMV status not recorded). Some clones in this sample may be carry-over from other donors' samples.

This clonotype showed up just a few times. This chain links TRBV7-6 with TRBJ2-7, with TRBD2 as a possible D gene (7 bases). This CDR3 region has 13 residues. CDR1 is SGHVS, CDR2 FNYEAQ, per germline. Trimming removed 3 bases from V and 5 bases from J, with 11 bases in between. CDR3 nucleotide sequence: TGTGCCAGCAGCTTTGGCGGGGGCGACGAGCAGTACTTC. It is translated as CASSFGGGDEQYF.

This clonotype was counted at least ten times. The chain is built from TRBV28 and TRBJ2-5; 7 positions match TRBD2. Unmatched junction bases numbered 8, after V lost 5 bases and J lost 5 bases. Looked up from germline, CDR1 is MDHEN and CDR2 is SYDVKM. CDR3 length: 14 amino acids. CDR3 nucleotide sequence: TGTGCCAGCAGTGCCGCCGGGGGGAGGGAGACCCAGTACTTC. It codes for CASSAAGGRETQYF.

Only a few counts were recorded for this clonotype. The final CDR3 position lacks the conserved phenylalanine or tryptophan, pointing to a likely read error. The DNA is left out, because the CDR3 cannot be placed on it with certainty; the CDR3 is given as TCRdb lists it. This chain uses TRBV7-2 with TRBJ2-3; the table's D call TRBD1 went unverified against the DNA. The CDR3 sequence runs 12 residues, both termini included. The germline V gene has CDR1 SGHTA and CDR2 FQGNSA. The CDR3 protein is CASSLASGPPTP.

This clonotype has more than one count but fewer than ten. The rearrangement joins TRBV11-2 to TRBJ1-2; 7 nucleotides line up with TRBD1. This CDR3 has 15 residues. The germline V gene has CDR1 SGHAT and CDR2 FQNNGV. The J segment lost 3 bases and the V segment lost 5 bases, leaving 9 bases of the junction unmatched. The CDR3, as DNA: TGTGCCAGCAGCACCCGACAGGGTTCCGACTATGGCTACACCTTC. Its protein is CASSTRQGSDYGYTF. Looking up the rest from reference TRBV11-2 and TRBJ1-2 gives the full variable domain: EAGVAQSPRYKIIEKRQSVAFWCNPISGHATLYWYQQILGQGPKLLIQFQNNGVVDDSQLPKDRFSAERLKGVDSTLKIQPAKLEDSAVYLCASSTRQGSDYGYTFGSGTRLTVV.

V and J are TRBV6-1 and TRBJ1-2; 8 bases match TRBD1. CDR1 and CDR2 from the germline V gene are MNHNS and SASEGT. Unmatched junction bases numbered 8, after V lost 7 bases and J lost 4 bases. The CDR3 loop spans 14 amino acids. The CDR3 DNA reads TGTGCCAGCACAGATAAAGGGACAGGCTATGGCTACACCTTC. Translation gives CASTDKGTGYGYTF.

There are a few counts of this clonotype. The chain recombines TRBV6-1 with TRBJ2-2; maybe TRBD1 (6 bases). V dropped 3 bases and J dropped 3 bases, with 11 bases sitting between them. The CDR3 runs to 15 residues. The germline V gene encodes CDR1 MNHNS and CDR2 SASEGT. CDR3 region: CASSEIAGDTGELFF. CDR3 nucleotide sequence: TGTGCCAGCAGTGAGATTGCAGGGGACACCGGGGAGCTGTTTTTT.

This clonotype was recorded a few times. The genes are TRBV15 and TRBJ2-1; 8 bases line up with TRBD2. The CDR3 is made up of 16 amino acids. The germline V gene has CDR1 LNHNV and CDR2 YYDKDF (reference sequence). V lost 4 bases and J lost 1; bases outside the gene matches: 6. CDR3 in amino acids: CATSITSGRSYNEQFF. The CDR3 DNA is TGTGCCACCAGCATCACCAGCGGGAGATCCTACAATGAGCAGTTCTTC.

The CDR3 loop is CASSQRTGAYEQYF. CDR3 sequence (DNA): TGTGCCAGCAGCCAAAGGACAGGGGCCTACGAGCAGTACTTC. The rearrangement uses TRBV7-2 and TRBJ2-7, with TRBD1 matching 9 bases. Germline V lookup: CDR1 SGHTA, CDR2 FQGNSA. V lost 5 bases, J lost 2 bases, and 4 bases stayed unmatched. The CDR3 is 14 residues long. Using reference TRBV7-2 and TRBJ2-7 for the parts outside the CDR3, the full variable domain is GAGVSQSPSNKVTEKGKDVELRCDPISGHTALYWYRQSLGQGLEFLIYFQGNSAPDKSGLPSDRFSAERTGGSVSTLTIQRTQQEDSAVYLCASSQRTGAYEQYFGPGTRLTVT.

In its sample, this clonotype was seen once. The V gene is TRBV28, the J gene TRBJ2-3; TRBD1 might be the D (6 bases). With 1 base removed from V and 1 base from J, the gap between germline ends came to 21 bases. The CDR3 consists of 19 residues. The germline gives CDR1 MDHEN, CDR2 SYDVKM. DNA for the CDR3: TGTGCCAGCAGTTTATTGGACCCTACAGGGCTGCCTGGCACAGATACGCAGTATTTT. Its translation: CASSLLDPTGLPGTDTQYF. Full variable domain (missing parts from reference TRBV28 and TRBJ2-3): DVKVTQSSRYLVKRTGEKVFLECVQDMDHENMFWYRQDPGLGLRLIYFSYDVKMKEKGDIPEGYSVSREKKERFSLILESASTNQTSMYLCASSLLDPTGLPGTDTQYFGPGTRLTVL.

The chain carries TRBV28 and TRBJ2-1, with 15 bases matching TRBD2. Germline-derived CDR1 and CDR2 are MDHEN and SYDVKM. J was trimmed by 6 bases and V by 4 bases; bases with no gene match: 10. This CDR3 region has 18 residues. Here the CDR3 reads CASSSQDRGLAGGNEQFF. The CDR3 coding sequence is TGTGCCAGCAGTTCCCAAGACAGGGGACTAGCGGGAGGCAATGAGCAGTTCTTC.

This clonotype was recorded a few times. The V call is TRBV7-2, the J call TRBJ1-1; D unclear. Germline CDR1 is SGHTA and CDR2 is FQGNSA. V gave up 1 base and J gave up 3 bases, with 9 bases separating them. CDR3 length equals 14 residues. The chain's CDR3 is CASSLVSRDTEAFF. The CDR3 nucleotides read TGTGCCAGCAGCTTAGTCTCACGGGACACTGAAGCTTTCTTT.

J is TRBJ1-2 and V is TRBV28; 9 bases match TRBD1. J lost 4 bases, V lost 2 bases, and 5 bases had no gene match. This CDR3 contains 15 residues. Germline CDR1 MDHEN, CDR2 SYDVKM. CDR3 in DNA: TGTGCCAGCAGTTTACCGCCGGGACAGGGCTATGGCTACACCTTC. Its protein product is CASSLPPGQGYGYTF.

This clonotype was found a few times. This chain connects TRBV29-1 to TRBJ1-4; 7 bases align to TRBD1. There are 15 residues in the CDR3. V lost 4 bases and J lost 4; bases outside the gene matches: 9. Germline-derived CDR1 and CDR2 are SQVTM and ANQGSEA. CDR3 coding DNA: TGCAGCGTTGGAGAAACAGGGGATTATAATGAAAAACTGTTTTTT. It codes for CSVGETGDYNEKLFF.

The gene calls are TRBV7-6 and TRBJ2-7; TRBD2 might be the D (6 bases). CDR1 is SGHVS and CDR2 is FNYEAQ in the germline V gene. There are 14 residues in the CDR3. V was pared by 4 bases and J by 1 base, with 11 bases between. CDR3 protein: CASSSQEGSYEQYF. CDR3 DNA sequence: TGTGCCAGCAGCTCCCAGGAGGGGTCCTACGAGCAGTACTTC.

V gene TRBV28 combines with J gene TRBJ2-7, with D unresolved. The germline gives CDR1 MDHEN, CDR2 SYDVKM. The V end lost 4 bases, the J end lost 3 bases, and 16 bases lay between the germline ends. There are 15 residues in the CDR3. The DNA of the CDR3 is TGTGCCAGCAGTTCTTCAGGCGAACGGGTCTACGAGCAGTACTTC. Translated: CASSSSGERVYEQYF.

The chain joins TRBV25-1 to TRBJ2-3, with D perhaps matching TRBD2 (6 bases). CDR1 and CDR2 from the germline V gene are MGHDK and SYGVNS. The V gene lost 3 bases and the J gene lost 5 bases, with 18 bases spanning the gap. The CDR3 runs 16 residues. The CDR3 loop reads CASSEGAGGGLDTQYF. CDR3 DNA sequence: TGTGCCAGCAGTGAGGGAGCGGGCGGAGGACTAGATACGCAGTATTTT.

This chain joins TRBV28 and TRBJ2-2, with D perhaps matching TRBD1 or TRBD2 (5 bases each). The CDR3 has 16 residues. CDR1 is MDHEN and CDR2 is SYDVKM in the germline V gene. V was pared by 7 bases and J by 4 bases, with 19 bases between. CDR3 bases: TGTGCCAGCACTATGGGCTTCGGGACGCTCACCGGGGAGCTGTTTTTT. It translates to CASTMGFGTLTGELFF.

Remarks on this clonotype: At one end, the junction sequence differs from germline, possibly due to a read error. The chain carries TRBV7-9 and TRBJ1-6, with TRBD1 matching 8 bases. The CDR3 length is 14 residues. Germline CDR1 and CDR2: SEHNR and FQNEAQ (reference sequence). This CDR3 is CASSTGQANSPRHF. CDR3 nucleotide sequence: TGTGCCAGCAGCACGGGACAGGCAAATTCACCCCGCCACTTT.

This clonotype was seen only a few times. The chain recombines TRBV28 with TRBJ1-4; no firm D call. Germline V gene lookup returns CDR1 MDHEN and CDR2 SYDVKM. This CDR3 contains 13 residues. V lost 3 bases to trimming and J lost 3 bases, with 5 bases between them. Here the CDR3 reads CASSFRANEKLFF. Here the CDR3 DNA reads TGTGCCAGCAGTTTCCGGGCTAATGAAAAACTGTTTTTT.

The CDR3 loop is CASSQSRPQGETQYF. The CDR3 DNA sequence: TGCGCCAGCAGTCAATCGAGACCCCAGGGGGAGACCCAGTACTTC. This chain joins TRBV23-1 and TRBJ2-5; possibly TRBD1 for D (6 bases). TRBV23-1 is an ORF, with its function uncertain. This CDR3 comprises 15 residues. Trimming left V 0 bases short and J 5 bases short, with 13 bases between.

This clonotype appeared many times. The J gene is TRBJ2-3, the V gene TRBV7-2, with 9 bases fitting TRBD2. This CDR3 is built from 17 residues. Germline assignment: CDR1 SGHTA and CDR2 FQGNSA. V shed 2 bases, J shed 1 base, and the junction held 7 bases outside the gene matches. This CDR3 reads CASSLWGGRAGTDTQYF. The DNA of the CDR3 is TGTGCCAGCAGCTTATGGGGCGGGAGGGCTGGCACAGATACGCAGTATTTT.